The 13 T cell receptor beta chains in this list originate from one sample, sequenced in a study of cytomegalovirus exposure and HLA in healthy donors. PCR used 60 Vbeta primers and 13 Jbeta primers. Clones were read by immunoSEQ multiplex PCR, and TCRdb kept only the in-frame ones, dropping some. The sample has some 180,000 clones, around 77% seen once; the top ten hold approximately 2.1%. The sample was PBMCs. The source is a man aged 25-40 years in good health and CMV-seronegative.

The CDR3 loop is CASPTSFTQYF. The CDR3 DNA follows: TGTGCCAGCCCGACTAGCTTTACGCAGTATTTT. V gene TRBV2 combines with J gene TRBJ2-3; TRBD2 matches 7 bases. CDR1 and CDR2 from the germline V gene are SNHLY and FYNNEI. The length of the CDR3 is 11 residues. V lost 8 bases and J lost 8; bases outside the gene matches: 4.

V is TRBV25-1 and J is TRBJ2-3; D unresolved. The CDR3 spans 14 residues. Looked up from germline, CDR1 is MGHDK and CDR2 is SYGVNS. Trimming cost V 2 bases and J 2 bases, with 8 bases left between them. The CDR3 DNA is TGTGCCAGCAGTGAAGGGCTTCACACAGATACGCAGTATTTT. Amino acid sequence: CASSEGLHTDTQYF.

This clone was recorded a few times. V gene TRBV30 combines with J gene TRBJ2-1; 8 bases agree with TRBD2. Per the germline V gene, CDR1 is GTSNPN and CDR2 is SVGIG (reference sequence). This CDR3 contains 15 residues. V was pared by 2 bases and J by 3 bases, with 6 bases of the junction left unmatched. The CDR3 protein is CAWSWASGLYNEQFF. The CDR3, as DNA: TGTGCCTGGAGTTGGGCTAGCGGGCTCTACAATGAGCAGTTCTTC.

The chain carries TRBV5-1 and TRBJ2-1, with 7 bases fitting TRBD1. From germline, CDR1 is SGHRS and CDR2 YFSETQ. V shed 4 bases and J 4 bases; nucleotides not matched to a gene: 8. This CDR3 comprises 15 residues. The DNA of the CDR3 is TGCGCCAGCAGCGATCGACAGGGCTCTTACAATGAGCAGTTCTTC. This translates into CASSDRQGSYNEQFF. Supplemented by reference TRBV5-1 and TRBJ2-1, the full variable domain reads KAGVTQTPRYLIKTRGQQVTLSCSPISGHRSVSWYQQTPGQGLQFLFEYFSETQRNKGNFPGRFSGRQFSNSRSEMNVSTLELGDSALYLCASSDRQGSYNEQFFGPGTRLTVL.

This sequence joins TRBV10-3 and TRBJ2-2; TRBD1 matches 11 bases. The J segment lost 9 bases and the V segment lost 2 bases, leaving 5 bases of the junction unmatched. The CDR3 is 15 residues long. The germline V gene has CDR1 ENHRY and CDR2 SYGVKD. The DNA for the CDR3 is TGTGCCATCAGTGAGGGACAGGGGGCGTACCGGGAGCTGTTTTTT. Its protein is CAISEGQGAYRELFF.

This chain connects TRBV5-6 to TRBJ2-2, with 9 bases fitting TRBD1. The V and J ends lost 1 base and 7 bases, in that order; junction bases with no gene match: 5. Germline lookup yields CDR1 SGHDT and CDR2 YYEEEE. The CDR3 contains 15 residues. The DNA for the CDR3 is TGTGCCAGCAGCTTGATGGGACAGGGTGGCGGGGAGCTGTTTTTT. Translating it yields CASSLMGQGGGELFF.

This clone has only one observation. A junction end diverges from the germline sequence, so it may reflect a read error. The J gene is TRBJ1-1, the V gene TRBV6-1; D is possibly TRBD1 (5 bases). Germline assignment: CDR1 MNHNS and CDR2 SASEGT. The CDR3 sequence is 14 residues long. As DNA, the CDR3 is TGTGCCAGCAGTGAATGGCGGGACTTACAGCTTGAGGGCTTT. Its protein is CASSEWRDLQLEGF.

This chain joins TRBV5-6 and TRBJ1-1, with D unresolved. Germline lookup yields CDR1 SGHDT and CDR2 YYEEEE. The CDR3 totals 13 residues. Trimming removed 0 bases from V and 11 bases from J, with 14 bases in between. This CDR3 reads CASSLDQAVQAFF. The CDR3 DNA follows: TGTGCCAGCAGCTTGGACCAGGCTGTGCAGGCTTTCTTT. Complete variable domain (other parts from reference TRBV5-6 and TRBJ1-1): DAGVTQSPTHLIKTRGQQVTLRCSPKSGHDTVSWYQQALGQGPQFIFQYYEEEERQRGNFPDRFSGHQFPNYSSELNVNALLLGDSALYLCASSLDQAVQAFFGQGTRLTVV.

The rearrangement joins TRBV4-1 to TRBJ1-4; TRBD1 is a possible D gene (6 bases). The CDR3 is 17 residues long. The germline V gene encodes CDR1 MGHRA and CDR2 YSYEKL. Trimming took off 2 bases at V and 4 bases at J, with 17 bases between the two ends. The CDR3 reads CASSQLHRQVFNEKLFF. CDR3 sequence (DNA): TGCGCCAGCAGCCAATTGCACCGACAGGTCTTTAATGAAAAACTGTTTTTT.

This chain uses TRBV6-4 with TRBJ2-3, with TRBD2 as a possible D gene (5 bases). CDR1 is MRHNA and CDR2 is SNTAGT in the germline V gene. Trimming cost V 5 bases and J 0 bases, with 12 bases left between them. This CDR3 has 15 residues. The CDR3 DNA reads TGTGCCAGCAGTAGCGGATTCACTAGCACAGATACGCAGTATTTT. Amino acid sequence: CASSSGFTSTDTQYF.

Points on this clone: A junction boundary mismatches the germline segment, possibly from a read error. The identical CDR3 is also encoded by other nucleotide sequences in the sample. V is TRBV29-1 and J is TRBJ2-1; 9 bases are shared with TRBD2. The CDR3 loop spans 15 amino acids. Per the germline V gene, CDR1 is SQVTM and CDR2 is ANQGSEA. CDR3 coding DNA: TGCAGCGTCGAAGGCGGCGCACTAGCGGGCAATGAGCAGTTCTTC. Its protein is CSVEGGALAGNEQFF.

The chain joins TRBV5-1 to TRBJ2-1; 9 positions match TRBD2. Germline loops: CDR1 SGHRS, CDR2 YFSETQ. The CDR3 is 15 residues long. V shed 7 bases, J shed 1 base, and the junction held 6 bases outside the gene matches. Here the CDR3 DNA reads TGCGCCAGCGCGACCCTAGCGGGATCCTACAATGAGCAGTTCTTC. Amino acids: CASATLAGSYNEQFF.

This sequence joins TRBV6-5 and TRBJ2-1, with a weak D call TRBD2 (5 bases). This CDR3 contains 14 residues. CDR1 and CDR2 (germline): MNHEY, SVGAGI. The V and J ends lost 5 bases and 3 bases respectively, with 11 bases between them. Here the CDR3 DNA reads TGTGCCAGCAGTGAAGGAGGATTCTACAATGAGCAGTTCTTC. As protein: CASSEGGFYNEQFF.